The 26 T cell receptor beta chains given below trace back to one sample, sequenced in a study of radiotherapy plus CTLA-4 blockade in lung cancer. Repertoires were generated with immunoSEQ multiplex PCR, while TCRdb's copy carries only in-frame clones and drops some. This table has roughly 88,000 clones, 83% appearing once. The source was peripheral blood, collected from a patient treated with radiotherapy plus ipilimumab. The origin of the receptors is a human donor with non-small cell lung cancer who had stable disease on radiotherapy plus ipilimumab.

CDR3 residues: CSVEEYRDEQFF. The CDR3 DNA reads as TGCAGCGTTGAAGAATACAGGGATGAGCAGTTCTTC. The chain has TRBV29-1 and TRBJ2-1, with D tentatively TRBD1 (6 bases). CDR1 SQVTM and CDR2 ANQGSEA come from the germline V gene. The CDR3 has 12 amino acids. Trimming cost V 0 bases and J 8 bases, with 8 bases left between them.

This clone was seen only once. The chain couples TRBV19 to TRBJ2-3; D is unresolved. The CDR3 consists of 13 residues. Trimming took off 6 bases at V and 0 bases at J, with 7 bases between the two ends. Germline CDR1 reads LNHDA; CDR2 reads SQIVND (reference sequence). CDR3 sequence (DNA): TGTGCCAGTAGCGGTACTAGCACAGATACGCAGTATTTT. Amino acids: CASSGTSTDTQYF.

In DNA, the CDR3 is TGTGCCAGCAGCCCCAGACAGGGCCGCTCCTACAATGAGCAGTTCTTC. It specifies CASSPRQGRSYNEQFF. The rearrangement joins TRBV27 to TRBJ2-1; the match to TRBD1 covers 7 bases. V lost 6 bases and J lost 0; bases outside the gene matches: 8. The CDR3 is 16 residues long. Germline V gene data show CDR1 as MNHEY and CDR2 as SMNVEV (reference sequence).

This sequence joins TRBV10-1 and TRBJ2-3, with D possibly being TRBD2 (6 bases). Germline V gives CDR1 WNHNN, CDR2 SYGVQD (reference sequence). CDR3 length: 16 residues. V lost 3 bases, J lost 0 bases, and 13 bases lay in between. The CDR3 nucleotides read TGCGCCAGCAGTGACCCCGGGGGATCAAGCACAGATACGCAGTATTTT. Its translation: CASSDPGGSSTDTQYF.

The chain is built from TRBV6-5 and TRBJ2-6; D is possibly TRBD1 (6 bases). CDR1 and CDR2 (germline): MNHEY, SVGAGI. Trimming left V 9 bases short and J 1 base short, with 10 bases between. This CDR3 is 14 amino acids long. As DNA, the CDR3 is TGTGCCAGTTCAGGGGAGTCTGGGGCCAACGTCCTGACTTTC. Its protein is CASSGESGANVLTF.

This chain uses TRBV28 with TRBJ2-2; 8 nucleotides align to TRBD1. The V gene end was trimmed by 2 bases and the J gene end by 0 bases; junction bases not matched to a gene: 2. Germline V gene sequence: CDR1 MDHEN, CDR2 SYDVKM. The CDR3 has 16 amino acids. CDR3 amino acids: CASSLLGQANTGELFF. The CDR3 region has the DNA TGTGCCAGCAGTTTACTGGGACAGGCGAACACCGGGGAGCTGTTTTTT.

The CDR3 bases are TGTGCCAGCAGTTTGGTAAGGGGACAGGTAGAGACCCAGTACTTC. Translating it yields CASSLVRGQVETQYF. The V call is TRBV27, the J call TRBJ2-5; 8 bases match TRBD1. The CDR3 spans 15 residues. The junction had 7 bases not matched to a gene; V was cut back by 3 bases and J by 4 bases. The V gene's germline CDR1 is MNHEY and CDR2 SMNVEV (reference sequence).

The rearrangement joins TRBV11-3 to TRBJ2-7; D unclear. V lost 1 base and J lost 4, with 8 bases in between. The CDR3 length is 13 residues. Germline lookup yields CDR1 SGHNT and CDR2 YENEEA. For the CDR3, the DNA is TGTGCCAGCAGCTTAGGATCCGGATACGAGCAGTACTTC. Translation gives CASSLGSGYEQYF.

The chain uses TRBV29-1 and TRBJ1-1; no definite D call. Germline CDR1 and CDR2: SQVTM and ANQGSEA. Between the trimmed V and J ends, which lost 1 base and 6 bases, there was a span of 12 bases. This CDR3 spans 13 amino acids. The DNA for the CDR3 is TGCAGCGTTGAAGGGCGAGCAGCCTCTGAAGCTTTCTTT. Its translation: CSVEGRAASEAFF.

The DNA for the CDR3 is TGTGCCAGCAGCACCAGGGGGGACTCACCCCTCCACTTT. Translated: CASSTRGDSPLHF. The chain is built from TRBV7-8 and TRBJ1-6; 7 nucleotides match TRBD1. Looked up from germline, CDR1 is SGHVS and CDR2 is FQNEAQ. CDR3 length: 13 amino acids. Losses at the gene ends were 5 bases for V and 10 bases for J; bases not matched to a gene: 5.

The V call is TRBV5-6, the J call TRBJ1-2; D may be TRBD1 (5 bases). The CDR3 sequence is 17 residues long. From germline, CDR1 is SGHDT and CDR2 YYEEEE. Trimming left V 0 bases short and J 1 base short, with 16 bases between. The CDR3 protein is CASSLAVGAKGNYGYTF. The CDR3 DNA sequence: TGTGCCAGCAGCTTGGCGGTCGGGGCGAAAGGTAACTATGGCTACACCTTC.

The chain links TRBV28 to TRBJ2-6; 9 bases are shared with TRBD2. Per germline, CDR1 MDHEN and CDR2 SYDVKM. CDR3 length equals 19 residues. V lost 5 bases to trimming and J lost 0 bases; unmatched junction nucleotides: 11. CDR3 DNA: TGTGCCAGCAGTCCGCCGAGAGGGCGGGAGGGCTCTGGGGCCAACGTCCTGACTTTC. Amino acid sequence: CASSPPRGREGSGANVLTF.

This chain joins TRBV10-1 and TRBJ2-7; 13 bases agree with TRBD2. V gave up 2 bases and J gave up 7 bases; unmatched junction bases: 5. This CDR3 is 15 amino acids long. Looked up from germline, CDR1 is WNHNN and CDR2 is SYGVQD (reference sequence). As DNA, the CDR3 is TGCGCCAGCAGTGAGACTAGCGGGAGGGCCGTTGAGCAGTACTTC. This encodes CASSETSGRAVEQYF.

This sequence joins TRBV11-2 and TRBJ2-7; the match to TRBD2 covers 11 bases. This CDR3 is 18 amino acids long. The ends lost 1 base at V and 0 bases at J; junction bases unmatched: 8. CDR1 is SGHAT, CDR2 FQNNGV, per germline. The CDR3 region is CASSLVSGTSGFSYEQYF. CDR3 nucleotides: TGTGCCAGCAGCTTAGTATCTGGGACTAGCGGTTTCTCCTACGAGCAGTACTTC.

CDR3 nucleotides: TGTGCCAGCAGCTCTCAGGGTGCGAACACTGAAGCTTTCTTT. Translating it yields CASSSQGANTEAFF. The V gene is TRBV7-6, the J gene TRBJ1-1; a possible D gene is TRBD1 (5 bases). This CDR3 region has 14 residues. The V gene's germline CDR1 is SGHVS and CDR2 FNYEAQ. Trimming removed 4 bases at V and 1 base at J, with 10 bases between.

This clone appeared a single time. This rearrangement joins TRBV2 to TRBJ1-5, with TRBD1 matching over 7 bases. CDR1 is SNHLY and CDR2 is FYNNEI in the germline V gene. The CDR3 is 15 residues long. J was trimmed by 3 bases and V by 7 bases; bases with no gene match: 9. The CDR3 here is CASTRQGTNNQPQHF. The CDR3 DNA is TGTGCCAGCACCCGACAGGGCACTAACAATCAGCCCCAGCATTTT. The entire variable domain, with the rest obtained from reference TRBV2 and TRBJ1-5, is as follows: EPEVTQTPSHQVTQMGQEVILRCVPISNHLYFYWYRQILGQKVEFLVSFYNNEISEKSEIFDDQFSVERPDGSNFTLKIRSTKLEDSAMYFCASTRQGTNNQPQHFGDGTRLSIL.

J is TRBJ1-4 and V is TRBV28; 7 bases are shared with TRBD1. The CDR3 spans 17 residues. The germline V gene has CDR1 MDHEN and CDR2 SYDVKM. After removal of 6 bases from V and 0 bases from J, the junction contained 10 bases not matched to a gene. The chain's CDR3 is CASSLTGLLATNEKLFF. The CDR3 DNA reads TGTGCCAGCAGCTTGACAGGGCTTCTCGCAACTAATGAAAAACTGTTTTTT.

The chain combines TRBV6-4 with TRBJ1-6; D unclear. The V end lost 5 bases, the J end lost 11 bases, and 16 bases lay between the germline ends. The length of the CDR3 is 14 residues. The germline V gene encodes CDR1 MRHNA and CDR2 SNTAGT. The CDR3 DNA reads TGTGCCAGCAGTTCTTCCCCAGGAGAAACACCCCTCCACTTT. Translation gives CASSSSPGETPLHF.

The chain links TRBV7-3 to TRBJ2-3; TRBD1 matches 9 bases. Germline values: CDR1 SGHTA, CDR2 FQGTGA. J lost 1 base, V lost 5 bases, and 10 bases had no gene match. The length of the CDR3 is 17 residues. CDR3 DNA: TGTGCCAGCAGCGGAGGGACAGGGAAGGTTGGCACAGATACGCAGTATTTT. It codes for CASSGGTGKVGTDTQYF.

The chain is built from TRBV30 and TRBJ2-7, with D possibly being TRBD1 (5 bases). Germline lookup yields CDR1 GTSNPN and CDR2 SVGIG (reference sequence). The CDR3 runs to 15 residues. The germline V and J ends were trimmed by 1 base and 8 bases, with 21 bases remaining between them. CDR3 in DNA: TGTGCCTGGAGTGGGGGCCTAGGACGGCGTAGCCAGCAGTACTTC. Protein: CAWSGGLGRRSQQYF.

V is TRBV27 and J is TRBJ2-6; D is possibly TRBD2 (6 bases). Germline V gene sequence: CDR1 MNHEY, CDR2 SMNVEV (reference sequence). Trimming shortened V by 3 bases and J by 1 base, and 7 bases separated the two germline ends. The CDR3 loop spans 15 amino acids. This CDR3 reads CASSFGGSGANVLTF. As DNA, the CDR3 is TGTGCCAGCAGTTTCGGGGGTTCTGGGGCCAACGTCCTGACTTTC.

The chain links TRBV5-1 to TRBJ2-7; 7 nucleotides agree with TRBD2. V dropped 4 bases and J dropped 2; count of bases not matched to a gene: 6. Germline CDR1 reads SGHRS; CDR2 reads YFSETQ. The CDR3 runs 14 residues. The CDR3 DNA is TGCGCCAGCAGCAGTAGCGGGTACCCCTACGAGCAGTACTTC. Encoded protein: CASSSSGYPYEQYF.

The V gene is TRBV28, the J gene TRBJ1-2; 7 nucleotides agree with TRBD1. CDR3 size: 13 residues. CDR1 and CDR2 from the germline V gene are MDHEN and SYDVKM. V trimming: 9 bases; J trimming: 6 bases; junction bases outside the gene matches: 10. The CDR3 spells CARGGQPRDGYTF. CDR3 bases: TGTGCCAGGGGGGGACAGCCACGAGATGGCTACACCTTC.

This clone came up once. CDR3 DNA sequence: TGTGCCAGCAGCCCCCGAACCGGGGATCCTGGAAACACCATATATTTT. This codes for CASSPRTGDPGNTIYF. The rearrangement joins TRBV11-3 to TRBJ1-3; D is uncertain. There are 16 residues in the CDR3. The V end was cut by 5 bases, the J end by 2 bases, with 16 bases between. Germline V lookup: CDR1 SGHNT, CDR2 YENEEA.

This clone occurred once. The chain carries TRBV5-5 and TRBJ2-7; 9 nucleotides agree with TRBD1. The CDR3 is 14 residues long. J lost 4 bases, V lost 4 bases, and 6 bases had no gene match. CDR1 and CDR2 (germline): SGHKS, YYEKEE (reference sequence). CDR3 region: CASSPADRGYEQYF. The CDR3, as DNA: TGTGCCAGCAGCCCGGCGGACAGGGGATACGAGCAGTACTTC.

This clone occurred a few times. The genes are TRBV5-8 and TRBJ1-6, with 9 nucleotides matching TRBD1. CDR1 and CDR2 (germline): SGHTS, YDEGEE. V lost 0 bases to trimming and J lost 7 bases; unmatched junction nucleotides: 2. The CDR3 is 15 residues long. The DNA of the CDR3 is TGTGCCAGCAGCTTGGCGGGACAGGGCAATTCACCCCTCCACTTT. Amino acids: CASSLAGQGNSPLHF.